Detailed here is one T cell receptor beta chain. Blood samples were obtained at baseline, cycle 4 day 1, and cycle 7 day 1. The data originate from a study of OX40 agonist ivuxolimab in advanced cancers. Using immunoSEQ multiplex PCR, the repertoire was profiled, and TCRdb retains in-frame clones only, with some absent. The table shows roughly 77,000 clones, with about four fifths occurring only once. The V end lost 0 bases, the J end lost 5 bases, and 10 bases lay between the germline ends. CDR1 and CDR2 (germline): SGHRS, YFSETQ. This CDR3 has 14 residues. The sample was CD4+ or CD8+ T cells sorted from blood, taken in a trial of the OX40 agonist ivuxolimab. The chain has TRBV5-1 and TRBJ2-3; D uncertain. This receptor was taken from an adult with an advanced solid tumor such as melanoma, head and neck, liver or kidney cancer. The CDR3 loop reads CASSLAAERDTQYF. The CDR3 nucleotides are TGCGCCAGCAGCTTGGCCGCCGAGCGAGATACGCAGTATTTT. Full variable domain (outside the CDR3, taken from reference TRBV5-1 and TRBJ2-3): KAGVTQTPRYLIKTRGQQVTLSCSPISGHRSVSWYQQTPGQGLQFLFEYFSETQRNKGNFPGRFSGRQFSNSRSEMNVSTLELGDSALYLCASSLAAERDTQYFGPGTRLTVL.